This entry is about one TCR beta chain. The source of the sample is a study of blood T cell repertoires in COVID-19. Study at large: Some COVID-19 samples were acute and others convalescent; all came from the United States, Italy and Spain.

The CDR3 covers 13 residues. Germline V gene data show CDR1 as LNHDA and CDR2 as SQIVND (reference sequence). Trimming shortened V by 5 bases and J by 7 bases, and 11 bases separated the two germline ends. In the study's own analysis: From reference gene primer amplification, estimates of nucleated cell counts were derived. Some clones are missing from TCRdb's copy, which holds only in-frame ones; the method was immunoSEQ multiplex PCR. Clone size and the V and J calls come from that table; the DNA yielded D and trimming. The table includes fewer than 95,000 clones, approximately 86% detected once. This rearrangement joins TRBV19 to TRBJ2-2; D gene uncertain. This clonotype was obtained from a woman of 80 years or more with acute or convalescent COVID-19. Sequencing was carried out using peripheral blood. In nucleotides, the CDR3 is TGTGCCAGTAGTTCTCGCGTTGACGGGGAGCTGTTTTTT. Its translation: CASSSRVDGELFF.